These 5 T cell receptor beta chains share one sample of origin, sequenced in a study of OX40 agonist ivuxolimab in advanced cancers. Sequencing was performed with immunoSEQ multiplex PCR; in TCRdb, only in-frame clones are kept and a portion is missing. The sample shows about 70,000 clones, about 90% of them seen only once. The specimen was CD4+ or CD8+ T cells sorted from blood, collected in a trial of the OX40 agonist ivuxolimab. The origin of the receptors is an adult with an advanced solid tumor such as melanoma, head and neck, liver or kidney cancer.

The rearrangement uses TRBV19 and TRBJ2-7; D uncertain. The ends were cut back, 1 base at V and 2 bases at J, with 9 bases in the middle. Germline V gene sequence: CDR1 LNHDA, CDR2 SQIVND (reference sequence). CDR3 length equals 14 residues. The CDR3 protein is CASSIGATPYEQYF. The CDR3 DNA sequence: TGTGCCAGTAGTATAGGAGCGACCCCCTACGAGCAGTACTTC.

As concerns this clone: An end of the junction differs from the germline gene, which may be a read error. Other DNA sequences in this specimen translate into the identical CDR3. For the CDR3, the DNA is TGTGCCAGCAGCGAAGGGGACAGGGGGCGAAGGAACACTGAAGCTTTCTTT. Translating gives CASSEGDRGRRNTEAFF. The gene calls are TRBV2 and TRBJ1-1, with 12 bases matching TRBD1. The CDR3 length is 17 residues. Germline V CDR1 and CDR2: SNHLY, FYNNEI.

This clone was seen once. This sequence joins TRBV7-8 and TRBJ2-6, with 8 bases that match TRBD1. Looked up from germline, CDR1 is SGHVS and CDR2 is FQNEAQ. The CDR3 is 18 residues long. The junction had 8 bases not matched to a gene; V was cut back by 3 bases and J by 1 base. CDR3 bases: TGTGCCAGCAGCTTCCCGCGACAGGGGCTATCTGGGGCCAACGTCCTGACTTTC. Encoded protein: CASSFPRQGLSGANVLTF.

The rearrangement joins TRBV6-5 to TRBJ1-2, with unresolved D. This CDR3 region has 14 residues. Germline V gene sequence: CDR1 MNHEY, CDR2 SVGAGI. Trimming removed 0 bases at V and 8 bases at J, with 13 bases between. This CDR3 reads CASSYSGELEGYTF. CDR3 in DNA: TGTGCCAGCAGTTACTCCGGCGAGTTGGAGGGCTACACCTTC.

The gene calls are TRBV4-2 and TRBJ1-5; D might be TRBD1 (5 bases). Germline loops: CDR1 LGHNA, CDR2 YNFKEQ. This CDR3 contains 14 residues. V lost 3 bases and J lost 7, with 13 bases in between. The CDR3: CASSQDSRDQPQHF. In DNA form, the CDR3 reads TGTGCCAGCAGCCAGGACTCCAGGGACCAGCCCCAGCATTTT.